The clone carrying this T cell receptor (beta chain) was detected only a few times. The antigen remains undetermined. In germline, CDR1 is SQVTM, CDR2 ANQGSEA. The CDR3 totals 13 residues. V gave up 4 bases and J gave up 4 bases; unmatched junction bases: 6. The authors ran a second PCR of about 6 to 11 cycles using a sample-barcoded 5' primer and a J-beta primer mix. Every single cDNA molecule received a tag from a template-switch adaptor with 12 random nucleotides. TCRdb re-derived calls from the 5' RACE reads in MiXCR, one entry per CDR3 protein. Of fewer than 1 million distinct CDR3 sequences listed, under 55% are singletons. This entry is derived from a study of blood T cells in healthy people across ages. The study, taken as a whole, reports: A roughly linear age-dependent decrease characterized TCR beta diversity per million T cells. Any changes in expanded clonotypes were possibly confounded, as donor CMV status remained unknown.

The sequence came from a man in his sixties in good health. Material for sequencing was blood. V gene TRBV29-1 combines with J gene TRBJ2-7, with 8 bases fitting TRBD1. This chain's CDR3 is CSVGTGLGYEQYF. The CDR3 DNA reads as TGCAGCGTTGGGACAGGGTTGGGGTACGAGCAGTACTTC.